The rows below give T cell receptor beta chains drawn from one sample of a study of blood T cell repertoires in COVID-19. Clones were read by immunoSEQ multiplex PCR, and TCRdb kept only the in-frame ones, dropping some. Altogether about 80,000 clones are present, roughly four fifths being singletons, with the ten largest covering approximately 10%. The specimen sequenced was peripheral blood. These TCRs come from a human donor in a cohort sampled during active COVID-19. Both conserved end residues are part of each CDR3. A D gene is named only where the DNA matches it firmly. Expanded clones get a size class; other rows say once, few or many, or leave the size out.

V gene: TRBV10-3
clone size: .
J gene: TRBJ1-1
D gene: .
CDR3 DNA: TGTGCCATCAGTGAATATCAGGGGATGAACACTGAAGCTTTCTTT
CDR3 protein: CAISEYQGMNTEAFF

V gene: TRBV19
clone size: .
J gene: TRBJ2-5
D gene: .
CDR3 DNA: TGTGCCAGTAGTATAGTTCCAGGCTCCGAGACCCAGTACTTC
CDR3 protein: CASSIVPGSETQYF

V gene: TRBV9
clone size: .
J gene: TRBJ2-1
D gene: .
CDR3 DNA: TGTGCCAGCAGCGTACCTTCTGGGCCTGGCAATGAGCAGTTCTTC
CDR3 protein: CASSVPSGPGNEQFF

V gene: TRBV9
clone size: .
J gene: TRBJ1-6
D gene: .
CDR3 DNA: TGTGCCAGCAGCGTTTTGGACAAGGATAATTCACCCCTCCACTTT
CDR3 protein: CASSVLDKDNSPLHF

V gene: TRBV5-1
clone size: few
J gene: TRBJ2-7
D gene: .
CDR3 DNA: TGCGCCAGCAGCTTGCTACAGAACTACGAGCAGTACTTC
CDR3 protein: CASSLLQNYEQYF

V gene: TRBV10-2
clone size: few
J gene: TRBJ1-5
D gene: .
CDR3 DNA: TGCGCCAGCAGTGGGTCTCAGAATCAGCCCCAGCATTTT
CDR3 protein: CASSGSQNQPQHF

V gene: TRBV6-5
clone size: .
J gene: TRBJ2-3
D gene: .
CDR3 DNA: TGTGCCAGCAGTTACTCAGGGCGGGGAGGAGATACGCAGTATTTT
CDR3 protein: CASSYSGRGGDTQYF

V gene: TRBV28
clone size: .
J gene: TRBJ1-2
D gene: TRBD1
CDR3 DNA: TGTGCCAGCAGGGCAGGGGGCATGGATGGCTACACCTTC
CDR3 protein: CASRAGGMDGYTF

V gene: TRBV5-4
clone size: few
J gene: TRBJ1-1
D gene: TRBD1
CDR3 DNA: TGTGCCATCGTCGCAGGGGACAGGGCGAACACTGAAGCTTTCTTT
CDR3 protein: CAIVAGDRANTEAFF

V gene: TRBV6-5
clone size: .
J gene: TRBJ1-4
D gene: TRBD1
CDR3 DNA: TGTGCCAGCCGGCAGGGGGCTAATGAAAAACTGTTTTTT
CDR3 protein: CASRQGANEKLFF

V gene: TRBV5-1
clone size: .
J gene: TRBJ2-3
D gene: TRBD2
CDR3 DNA: TGCGCCAGCAGCATTAGCGGGTCGGAAGATACGCAGTATTTT
CDR3 protein: CASSISGSEDTQYF

V gene: TRBV6-5
clone size: .
J gene: TRBJ1-5
D gene: .
CDR3 DNA: TGTGCCAGCAGTTACTCGATTGAGGGAATTCAGCCCCAGCATTTT
CDR3 protein: CASSYSIEGIQPQHF

V gene: TRBV7-7
clone size: .
J gene: TRBJ2-5
D gene: .
CDR3 DNA: TGTGCCAGCAGCTTACAGGGTGCGGAGACCCAGTACTTC
CDR3 protein: CASSLQGAETQYF

V gene: TRBV28
clone size: once
J gene: TRBJ1-5
D gene: .
CDR3 DNA: TGTGCCAGCTACTCGACAGTTTATAGCAATCAGCCCCAGCATTTT
CDR3 protein: CASYSTVYSNQPQHF

V gene: TRBV2
clone size: few
J gene: TRBJ2-1
D gene: .
CDR3 DNA: TGTGCCAGCAGTTTATGGCAGGGCGAAGGTGAGCAGTTCTTC
CDR3 protein: CASSLWQGEGEQFF

V gene: TRBV6-5
clone size: .
J gene: TRBJ1-3
D gene: .
CDR3 DNA: TGTGCCAGCAGCCAGGCAGGGGCTGGAAACACCATATATTTT
CDR3 protein: CASSQAGAGNTIYF

V gene: TRBV28
clone size: .
J gene: TRBJ2-7
D gene: TRBD2
CDR3 DNA: TGTGCCAGCTGGGGCGGGGGGGAATGGTACGAGCAGTACTTC
CDR3 protein: CASWGGGEWYEQYF

V gene: TRBV28
clone size: .
J gene: TRBJ1-2
D gene: .
CDR3 DNA: TGTGCCGCCCTCGACATACGTCTCTATGGCTACACCTTC
CDR3 protein: CAALDIRLYGYTF

V gene: TRBV28
clone size: .
J gene: TRBJ1-5
D gene: TRBD1
CDR3 DNA: TGTGCCAGCCGGGGGACAGGGACAGGGAGCAATCAGCCCCAGCATTTT
CDR3 protein: CASRGTGTGSNQPQHF

V gene: TRBV19
clone size: .
J gene: TRBJ2-3
D gene: .
CDR3 DNA: TGTGCCAGTAGTTCATCGACAGGAGTTCTAGATACGCAGTATTTT
CDR3 protein: CASSSSTGVLDTQYF

V gene: TRBV28
clone size: .
J gene: TRBJ1-1
D gene: .
CDR3 DNA: TGTGCCAGCAGACCTCAGGGGTGGCCTGAAGCTTTCTTT
CDR3 protein: CASRPQGWPEAFF

V gene: TRBV7-3
clone size: .
J gene: TRBJ1-1
D gene: TRBD1
CDR3 DNA: TGTGCCAGCAGCCTCTCCACAGGGGTGAACACTGAAGCTTTCTTT
CDR3 protein: CASSLSTGVNTEAFF

V gene: TRBV3-1/TRBV3-2
clone size: .
J gene: TRBJ1-6
D gene: .
CDR3 DNA: TGTGCCAGCAGTGACATCGGAAATTCACCCCTCCACTTT
CDR3 protein: CASSDIGNSPLHF

V gene: TRBV7-9
clone size: few
J gene: TRBJ2-2
D gene: .
CDR3 DNA: TGTGCCACCACTACAGGGTTACTAGCGTTCGACACCGGGGAGCTGTTTTTT
CDR3 protein: CATTTGLLAFDTGELFF

V gene: TRBV28
clone size: .
J gene: TRBJ1-6
D gene: TRBD1
CDR3 DNA: TGTGCCAGCAGTTTCCGCGGACAGGGGAGAAACTATAATTCACCCCTCCACTTT
CDR3 protein: CASSFRGQGRNYNSPLHF

V gene: TRBV7-3
clone size: .
J gene: TRBJ1-2
D gene: .
CDR3 DNA: TGTGCCAGCAGCCAGGATGGTTTTGCTAACTATGGCTACACCTTC
CDR3 protein: CASSQDGFANYGYTF

V gene: TRBV19
clone size: .
J gene: TRBJ1-3
D gene: TRBD1
CDR3 DNA: TGTGCCAGTAGTACACGGACAGGGGGCGCGGACACCATATATTTT
CDR3 protein: CASSTRTGGADTIYF

V gene: TRBV5-5
clone size: .
J gene: TRBJ2-7
D gene: TRBD2
CDR3 DNA: TGTGCCAGCAGTCGGACTAGCGGGAGTTACGAGCAGTACTTC
CDR3 protein: CASSRTSGSYEQYF

V gene: TRBV12-5
clone size: .
J gene: TRBJ2-1
D gene: .
CDR3 DNA: TGTGCTAGTGGTCCCAGGGGCAATGAGCAGTTCTTC
CDR3 protein: CASGPRGNEQFF

V gene: TRBV11-2
clone size: .
J gene: TRBJ2-3
D gene: TRBD2
CDR3 DNA: TGTGCCAGCAGCTCTAGCGGGAGAACAGATACGCAGTATTTT
CDR3 protein: CASSSSGRTDTQYF

V gene: TRBV10-3
clone size: .
J gene: TRBJ1-6
D gene: .
CDR3 DNA: TGTGCCATCGGTGAGGAAGCCAATTCACCCCTCCACTTT
CDR3 protein: CAIGEEANSPLHF

V gene: TRBV3-1/TRBV3-2
clone size: .
J gene: TRBJ1-1
D gene: .
CDR3 DNA: TGTGCCAGCAGCCAAGGGCCCATAGCCACTGAAGCTTTCTTT
CDR3 protein: CASSQGPIATEAFF

V gene: TRBV10-1
clone size: .
J gene: TRBJ2-2
D gene: TRBD1
CDR3 DNA: TGCGCCAGCAGTGAGCGAGGGACAGCCGCCGGGGAGCTGTTTTTT
CDR3 protein: CASSERGTAAGELFF

V gene: TRBV28
clone size: .
J gene: TRBJ2-5
D gene: .
CDR3 DNA: TGTGCCAGCGCCAGACAGTACCAGGGAACCCAGTACTTC
CDR3 protein: CASARQYQGTQYF

V gene: TRBV12-3/TRBV12-4
clone size: .
J gene: TRBJ1-5
D gene: .
CDR3 DNA: TGTGCCAGCCGAAGGGGGACTCAGCCCCAGCATTTT
CDR3 protein: CASRRGTQPQHF

V gene: TRBV7-2
clone size: .
J gene: TRBJ2-1
D gene: TRBD2
CDR3 DNA: TGTGCCAGCAGCTTACGTAGCGGGGGGGGAGACAATGAGCAGTTCTTC
CDR3 protein: CASSLRSGGGDNEQFF

V gene: TRBV27
clone size: .
J gene: TRBJ2-5
D gene: TRBD2
CDR3 DNA: TGTGCCAGCAGTTTTAAAGGTGAGCGGGAGAGCACGAGAGAGACCCAGTACTTC
CDR3 protein: CASSFKGERESTRETQYF

V gene: TRBV2
clone size: .
J gene: TRBJ2-2
D gene: TRBD2
CDR3 DNA: TGTGCCAGCAGGGGGACTAGCGGGAACACCGGGGAGCTGTTTTTT
CDR3 protein: CASRGTSGNTGELFF

V gene: TRBV7-3
clone size: .
J gene: TRBJ2-3
D gene: TRBD2
CDR3 DNA: TGTGCCAGCAGCCTCAGTCGTGCGGGAGTGGTAGATACGCAGTATTTT
CDR3 protein: CASSLSRAGVVDTQYF

V gene: TRBV2
clone size: .
J gene: TRBJ2-7
D gene: TRBD2
CDR3 DNA: TGTGCCAGCAGGAGCCTCGGGCTAGCGGGGAACGAGCAGTACTTC
CDR3 protein: CASRSLGLAGNEQYF

V gene: TRBV4-2
clone size: once
J gene: TRBJ1-4
D gene: .
CDR3 DNA: TGTGCCAGCAGCCCCGACAGGTTACTTAATGAAAAACTGTTTTTT
CDR3 protein: CASSPDRLLNEKLFF

V gene: TRBV6-1
clone size: .
J gene: TRBJ2-3
D gene: TRBD2
CDR3 DNA: TGTGCCAGCAGTGATGGTGGGAGGGCGGGGGATACGCAGTATTTT
CDR3 protein: CASSDGGRAGDTQYF

V gene: TRBV18
clone size: .
J gene: TRBJ2-7
D gene: TRBD2
CDR3 DNA: TGTGCCAGCTCTCCAGCGGGGTGGATCTACGAGCAGTACTTC
CDR3 protein: CASSPAGWIYEQYF

V gene: TRBV28
clone size: .
J gene: TRBJ2-3
D gene: .
CDR3 DNA: TGTGCCAGCAGTTTCGAGAGGGGGACAGATACGCAGTATTTT
CDR3 protein: CASSFERGTDTQYF

V gene: TRBV14
clone size: .
J gene: TRBJ2-5
D gene: TRBD2
CDR3 DNA: TGTGCCAGCAGCCGAAGGGGTAGCGGGGCCGAGGAGGAGACCCAGTACTTC
CDR3 protein: CASSRRGSGAEEETQYF

V gene: TRBV6-5
clone size: .
J gene: TRBJ2-7
D gene: .
CDR3 DNA: TGTGCCAGCAGCCGAGATTACTACGAGCAGTACTTC
CDR3 protein: CASSRDYYEQYF

V gene: TRBV4-1
clone size: few
J gene: TRBJ1-1
D gene: TRBD1
CDR3 DNA: TGCGCCAGCAGCCAATCCGGGACAGGGGGCCGGGGTGTGACTGACACTGAAGCTTTCTTT
CDR3 protein: CASSQSGTGGRGVTDTEAFF

V gene: TRBV7-6
clone size: .
J gene: TRBJ2-3
D gene: TRBD2
CDR3 DNA: TGTGCCAGCAGCTCTAGCGGGACGGCCCGCACAGATACGCAGTATTTT
CDR3 protein: CASSSSGTARTDTQYF

V gene: TRBV7-9
clone size: once
J gene: TRBJ1-4
D gene: .
CDR3 DNA: TGTGCCAGCAGCTCAAGGGACACCGCTGCAACTAATGAAAAACTGTTTTTT
CDR3 protein: CASSSRDTAATNEKLFF

V gene: TRBV28
clone size: .
J gene: TRBJ1-2
D gene: TRBD1
CDR3 DNA: TGTGCCAGCAGTTTAGTTCAGGGGGCCGGCTATGGCTACACCTTC
CDR3 protein: CASSLVQGAGYGYTF

V gene: TRBV5-1
clone size: .
J gene: TRBJ2-7
D gene: TRBD2
CDR3 DNA: TGCGCCAGCAGCCCCCCACTAGCGGGAGGATACGAGCAGTACTTC
CDR3 protein: CASSPPLAGGYEQYF

V gene: TRBV5-6
clone size: .
J gene: TRBJ1-1
D gene: .
CDR3 DNA: TGTGCCAGCAGCTTTATGTCTGAAGCTTTCTTT
CDR3 protein: CASSFMSEAFF

V gene: TRBV7-3
clone size: .
J gene: TRBJ2-3
D gene: TRBD2
CDR3 DNA: TGTGCCAGCAGCACCCCCGCGGGAGTGGCAGATACGCAGTATTTT
CDR3 protein: CASSTPAGVADTQYF